This T cell receptor beta chain comes out of a study of response to subunit inactivated influenza vaccine. Broader study findings: The authors suggested that few new T cells are recruited per seasonal influenza vaccination.

With 4 bases removed from V and 3 bases from J, the gap between germline ends came to 15 bases. Germline lookup yields CDR1 SGHAT and CDR2 FQNNGV. The CDR3 totals 15 residues. This clonotype was observed a few times. Its antigen is not known. TCRdb re-called the RT-PCR reads with MiXCR, one entry per CDR3 protein. The profile shows approximately 250,000 distinct CDR3 sequences, 12% of them singletons. Sequenced material: non-naive T cells sorted from PBMCs, taken less than 15 days before vaccination. The chain has TRBV11-2 and TRBJ2-5; no reliable D call. This clonotype was sampled from a man in his forties or fifties who received an inactivated influenza vaccine. CDR3 nucleotides: TGTGCCAGCAGCTCCCGGCCAGCGTTAGAAGAGACCCAGTACTTC. Protein: CASSSRPALEETQYF.